This TCR beta chain was sequenced for a study of blood T cell repertoires in COVID-19. Generated by immunoSEQ multiplex PCR, the TCRdb table keeps only in-frame clones and is missing some. The sample lists about 400,000 clones, roughly 90% seen once, with approximately 2.1% in the top ten. This clone has only a few counts. The junction had 10 bases not matched to a gene; V was cut back by 5 bases and J by 8 bases. The CDR3 has 15 residues. Looked up from germline, CDR1 is KGHDR and CDR2 is SFDVKD. The TCR was taken from a woman aged 40 to 55 with acute COVID-19. The V and J genes are TRBV24-1 and TRBJ2-1, with 8 bases matching TRBD2. The sample taken for sequencing was PBMCs or T cells enriched from blood (not recorded which). The CDR3 coding sequence is TGTGCCACCAGTGGCGGCGGGGGGCCTTTTGATGAGCAGTTCTTC. Translated: CATSGGGGPFDEQFF.